One sample yielded the 19 T cell receptor beta chains listed below, sequenced in a study of cytomegalovirus exposure and HLA in healthy donors. PCR employed 60 Vbeta and 13 Jbeta primers. Sequencing was performed with immunoSEQ multiplex PCR; in TCRdb, only in-frame clones are kept and a portion is missing. The sample holds some 200,000 clones, around 80% seen once. The source material was PBMCs. The receptors stem from a man aged 40-49 years in good health and CMV-seronegative.

This chain connects TRBV6-5 to TRBJ2-7; no clear D gene. The CDR3 has 13 residues. The V gene's germline CDR1 is MNHEY and CDR2 SVGAGI. Trimming pared 1 base from V and 0 bases from J, leaving 4 bases between. For the CDR3, the DNA is TGTGCCAGCAGTTACTTGAGCTCCTACGAGCAGTACTTC. Translated: CASSYLSSYEQYF.

The rearrangement joins TRBV15 to TRBJ2-7, with 9 bases identical to TRBD2. With 0 bases clipped from V and 1 base from J, the junction kept 1 base outside the gene matches. This CDR3 is built from 15 residues. The germline V gene encodes CDR1 LNHNV and CDR2 YYDKDF (reference sequence). The CDR3 nucleotides are TGTGCCACCAGCAGAGATAGCGGGGGATCCTACGAGCAGTACTTC. Protein product: CATSRDSGGSYEQYF.

The chain combines TRBV27 with TRBJ2-1, with TRBD2 identical over 9 bases. The CDR3 runs 15 residues. Germline trimming cut 4 bases from V and 6 bases from J; bases unmatched to any gene: 7. The germline V gene encodes CDR1 MNHEY and CDR2 SMNVEV (reference sequence). CDR3 sequence reads: CASSSIQAGGNEQFF. DNA of the CDR3: TGTGCCAGCAGTTCTATTCAAGCGGGAGGCAATGAGCAGTTCTTC.

The table lists this clone with a count of one. This chain links TRBV2 with TRBJ2-3; 7 nucleotides agree with TRBD2. V gave up 4 bases and J gave up 3 bases; unmatched junction bases: 7. Germline V gene data show CDR1 as SNHLY and CDR2 as FYNNEI. The CDR3 covers 15 residues. The CDR3 reads CASSVGGTTTDTQYF. CDR3 DNA: TGTGCCAGCAGTGTGGGTGGGACTACAACAGATACGCAGTATTTT.

This clone has only a few counts. The CDR3: CASSLVPDEKLFF. The CDR3 DNA follows: TGTGCCAGCAGCTTAGTTCCCGATGAAAAACTGTTTTTT. J is TRBJ1-4 and V is TRBV11-2, with unresolved D. CDR3 length: 13 residues. CDR1 and CDR2 (germline): SGHAT, FQNNGV. Trimming removed 1 base at V and 6 bases at J, with 6 bases between.

The gene calls are TRBV14 and TRBJ2-7; tentative D call: TRBD1 (5 bases). The V end lost 4 bases, the J end lost 5 bases, and 18 bases lay between the germline ends. Germline V gene sequence: CDR1 SGHDN, CDR2 FVKESK. This CDR3 has 15 amino acids. The CDR3 loop is CASSPGAGPGDEQYF. In DNA, the CDR3 is TGTGCCAGCAGCCCGGGCGCAGGGCCGGGCGACGAGCAGTACTTC. Full variable domain (outside the CDR3, taken from reference TRBV14 and TRBJ2-7): EAGVTQFPSHSVIEKGQTVTLRCDPISGHDNLYWYRRVMGKEIKFLLHFVKESKQDESGMPNNRFLAERTGGTYSTLKVQPAELEDSGVYFCASSPGAGPGDEQYFGPGTRLTVT.

A remark on this clone: One end of the junction varies from germline; a read error may be responsible. The gene calls are TRBV7-9 and TRBJ2-3; TRBD2 is a possible D gene (6 bases). The CDR3 extends over 19 amino acids. CDR1 is SEHNR and CDR2 is FQNEAQ in the germline V gene (reference sequence). In DNA form, the CDR3 reads TGTTCCAGCAGCCCTCCCGGAGGGCTACCGAATTCAAACACAGATACGCAGTATTTT. Protein sequence: CSSSPPGGLPNSNTDTQYF.

This chain connects TRBV25-1 to TRBJ1-4, with TRBD1 matching over 9 bases. V gave up 3 bases and J gave up 7 bases; unmatched junction bases: 6. Germline V gene lookup returns CDR1 MGHDK and CDR2 SYGVNS. This CDR3 contains 15 residues. CDR3 sequence (DNA): TGTGCCAGCAGTGACTCGACAGGGGGAGGTGAAAAACTGTTTTTT. Its protein is CASSDSTGGGEKLFF.

The J gene is TRBJ1-1, the V gene TRBV27; the match to TRBD1 covers 8 bases. The CDR3 runs to 13 residues. Germline assignment: CDR1 MNHEY and CDR2 SMNVEV (reference sequence). J gave up 8 bases and V 3 bases, and 5 bases lay outside the gene matches. The CDR3, as DNA: TGTGCCAGCAGTTTGGGCAGGGGGCGCGAAGCTTTCTTT. Residues: CASSLGRGREAFF.

The chain employs TRBV7-3 and TRBJ2-1, with 11 positions matching TRBD2. CDR1 and CDR2 (germline): SGHTA, FQGTGA. The CDR3 covers 14 residues. The ends lost 2 bases at V and 7 bases at J; junction bases unmatched: 1. DNA for the CDR3: TGTGCCAGCAGCTTAGGGACTAGCGGAAATGAGCAGTTCTTC. Translated, it gives CASSLGTSGNEQFF.

A word on this clone: Other DNA sequences in this sample translate to the same CDR3. The rearrangement links TRBV11-2 to TRBJ2-7; 10 bases are a match to TRBD2. In germline, CDR1 is SGHAT, CDR2 FQNNGV. V shed 1 base, J shed 0 bases, and the junction held 0 bases outside the gene matches. The CDR3 is made up of 15 amino acids. CDR3 protein: CASSLGLAGSYEQYF. The CDR3 DNA is TGTGCCAGCAGCTTAGGACTAGCGGGCTCCTACGAGCAGTACTTC.

The V and J genes are TRBV29-1 and TRBJ1-5; maybe TRBD1 (5 bases). The V gene lost 7 bases and the J gene lost 0 bases, with 10 bases spanning the gap. Germline CDR1 SQVTM, CDR2 ANQGSEA. The CDR3 has 13 amino acids. In DNA form, the CDR3 reads TGCAGCGCCCAAGGGGCTAGCAATCAGCCCCAGCATTTT. Translating gives CSAQGASNQPQHF.

The rearrangement joins TRBV18 to TRBJ1-1; D is unresolved. V lost 3 bases to trimming and J lost 1 base, with 9 bases between them. This CDR3 is 14 amino acids long. From germline, CDR1 is KGHSH and CDR2 LQKENI. CDR3 loop: CASSPRLENTEAFF. The CDR3 DNA reads TGTGCCAGCTCACCCCGGCTAGAGAACACTGAAGCTTTCTTT.

This chain links TRBV7-2 with TRBJ2-5, with 11 bases matching TRBD1. This CDR3 is 16 amino acids long. V dropped 3 bases and J dropped 5; count of bases not matched to a gene: 8. Germline V lookup: CDR1 SGHTA, CDR2 FQGNSA. CDR3 amino acids: CASSFLGQGAWETQYF. The DNA of the CDR3 is TGTGCCAGCAGCTTCCTCGGACAGGGGGCTTGGGAGACCCAGTACTTC.

A few counts support this clone. This chain joins TRBV20-1 and TRBJ1-5; possibly TRBD1 for D (6 bases). CDR1 and CDR2 (germline): DFQATT, SNEGSKA (reference sequence). The CDR3 extends over 11 amino acids. Trimming removed 0 bases from V and 13 bases from J, with 10 bases in between. The CDR3: CSARDRGGQHF. In DNA form, the CDR3 reads TGCAGTGCTAGAGATAGGGGGGGGCAGCATTTT.

This clone was observed a handful of times. This rearrangement joins TRBV28 to TRBJ1-2, with D maybe TRBD1 (5 bases). V was clipped by 8 bases and J by 6 bases, with 16 bases between them. This CDR3 comprises 13 residues. Germline loops: CDR1 MDHEN, CDR2 SYDVKM. The CDR3 sequence is CASLEGTGDGYTF. The CDR3 DNA follows: TGTGCCAGCCTGGAAGGGACGGGGGATGGCTACACCTTC.

The chain joins TRBV5-4 to TRBJ2-7; 9 bases fit TRBD1. The CDR3 covers 17 residues. The V and J ends lost 5 bases and 2 bases, in that order; junction bases with no gene match: 14. CDR1 is SGHNT and CDR2 is YYREEE in the germline V gene (reference sequence). The CDR3 here is CASRTGQGLDRPYEQYF. The DNA of the CDR3 is TGTGCCAGCAGAACGGGACAGGGATTAGACCGACCCTACGAGCAGTACTTC.

J is TRBJ2-2 and V is TRBV19; 8 bases are shared with TRBD2. CDR3 length: 16 amino acids. Per the germline V gene, CDR1 is LNHDA and CDR2 is SQIVND (reference sequence). V trimming: 2 bases; J trimming: 3 bases; junction bases outside the gene matches: 5. The CDR3 sequence: CASSISRGAYTGELFF. The CDR3 DNA reads as TGTGCCAGTAGTATATCGCGGGGGGCCTACACCGGGGAGCTGTTTTTT.

In nucleotides, the CDR3 is TGTGCCAGCAGTTACTCGGGACAGGGGGCCGGGGAGCTGTTTTTT. Amino acids: CASSYSGQGAGELFF. V and J are TRBV6-6 and TRBJ2-2; 11 nucleotides line up with TRBD1. Germline CDR1 reads MNHNY; CDR2 reads SVGAGI (reference sequence). Trimming at V came to 0 bases and at J to 6 bases, leaving 0 bases not matched to a gene. CDR3 length: 15 amino acids.